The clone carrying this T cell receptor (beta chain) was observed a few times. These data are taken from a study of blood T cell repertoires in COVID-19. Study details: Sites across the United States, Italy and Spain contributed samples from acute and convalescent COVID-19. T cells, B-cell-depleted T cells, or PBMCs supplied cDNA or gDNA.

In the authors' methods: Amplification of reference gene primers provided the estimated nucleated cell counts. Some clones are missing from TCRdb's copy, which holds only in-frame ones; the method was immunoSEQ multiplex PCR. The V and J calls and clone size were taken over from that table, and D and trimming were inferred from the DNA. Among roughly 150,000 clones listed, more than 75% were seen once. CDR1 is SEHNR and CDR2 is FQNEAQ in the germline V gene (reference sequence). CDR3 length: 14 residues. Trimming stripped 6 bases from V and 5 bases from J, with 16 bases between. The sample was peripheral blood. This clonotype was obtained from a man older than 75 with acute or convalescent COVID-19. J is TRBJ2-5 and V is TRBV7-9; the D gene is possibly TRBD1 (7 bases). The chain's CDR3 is CASRPRRGRETQYF. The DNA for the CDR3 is TGTGCCAGCAGACCCAGGAGGGGGCGGGAGACCCAGTACTTC.